The table lists the clone carrying this T cell receptor beta chain with many counts. Among the participants, healthy controls were blood bank volunteers in Maryland, USA. One entry per CDR3 protein results from TCRdb running MiXCR on the 5' RACE reads. The sample contains about 29,000 distinct CDR3 sequences, around 12% of which appear only once. This sample is part of a study of neurological immune-mediated disorders. The V end lost 0 bases, the J end lost 0 bases, and 15 bases lay between the germline ends. CDR1 is LGHNA, CDR2 YSLEER, per germline. This CDR3 comprises 17 residues. The receptor was isolated from a man aged 55 to 70 in good health. Sequencing was performed on PBMCs. V is TRBV4-3 and J is TRBJ2-7; D ambiguous. The CDR3 nucleotides are TGCGCCAGCAGCCAAGATTTGGTGAGCACACGCTCCTACGAGCAGTACTTC. Its protein product is CASSQDLVSTRSYEQYF.